This T cell receptor beta chain stems from a study of shared clonotypes between healthy human individuals. Evenly divided among several immunoSEQ plates was the genomic DNA of each subset. Profiling relied on immunoSEQ multiplex PCR, and the TCRdb table lists in-frame clones only, not all of them. The table shows 2 million to 3 million clones, with approximately 94% occurring only once. A few counts support this clone. The CDR3 length is 14 residues. V dropped 4 bases and J dropped 5; count of bases not matched to a gene: 5. The germline V gene has CDR1 ENHRY and CDR2 SYGVKD. This sequence originates from a man aged 18 to 35 in good health. Some clones in this sample may be carry-over from other donors' samples. V is TRBV10-3 and J is TRBJ1-5; 7 bases match TRBD1. Sequencing input: naive CD4+ T cells from PBMCs. Sample subset: CD45RA+ positively selected. The CDR3 nucleotides are TGTGCCATCAGTGGAGACAGGGACTATCAGCCCCAGCATTTT. Translation gives CAISGDRDYQPQHF.